A single TCR beta chain is shown here with its context. This entry is derived from a study of blood T cell repertoires in COVID-19. Background on the study: The samples span acute and convalescent COVID-19 from the United States, Italy and Spain. In each case, the material was cDNA or gDNA derived from T cells, B-cell-depleted T cells, or PBMCs.

With 5 bases clipped from V and 4 bases from J, the junction kept 2 bases outside the gene matches. Germline CDR1 reads LGHDT; CDR2 reads YNNKEL (reference sequence). The CDR3 length is 14 residues. Under the authors' procedure: Estimated nucleated cell counts came from reference gene primer amplification. Using immunoSEQ multiplex PCR, the repertoire was profiled, and TCRdb retains in-frame clones only, with some absent. D and trimming were read from the DNA, whereas the V and J calls and clone size are those reported in that table. Of about 190,000 clones in the sample, 80% to 85% were seen once. The rearrangement links TRBV3-1 (or the pseudogene TRBV3-2) to TRBJ2-6, with 7 bases identical to TRBD1. Sequenced input: peripheral blood. This TCR derives from a human donor in a cohort sampled during active COVID-19. The CDR3 DNA reads as TGTGCCAGCAGCTCGACAGGGGGGGCCAACGTCCTGACTTTC. Translating gives CASSSTGGANVLTF.